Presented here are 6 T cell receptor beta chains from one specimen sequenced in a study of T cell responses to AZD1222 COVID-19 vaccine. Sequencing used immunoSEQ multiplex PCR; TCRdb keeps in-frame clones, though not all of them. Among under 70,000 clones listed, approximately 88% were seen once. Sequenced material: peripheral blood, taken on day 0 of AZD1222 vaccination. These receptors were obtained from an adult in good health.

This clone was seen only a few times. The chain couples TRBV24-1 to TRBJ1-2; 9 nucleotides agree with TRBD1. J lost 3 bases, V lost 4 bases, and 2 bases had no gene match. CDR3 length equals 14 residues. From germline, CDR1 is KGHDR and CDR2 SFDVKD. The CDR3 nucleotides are TGTGCCACCAGTGACTGGGACAGGGACTATGGCTACACCTTC. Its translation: CATSDWDRDYGYTF.

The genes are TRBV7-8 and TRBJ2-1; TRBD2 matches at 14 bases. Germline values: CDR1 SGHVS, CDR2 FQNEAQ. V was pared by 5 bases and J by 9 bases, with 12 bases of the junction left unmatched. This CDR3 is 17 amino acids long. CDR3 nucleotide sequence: TGTGCCAGCAGCCGAGGGACTAGCGGGGGCCGTCAAGCTGAGCAGTTCTTC. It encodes CASSRGTSGGRQAEQFF.

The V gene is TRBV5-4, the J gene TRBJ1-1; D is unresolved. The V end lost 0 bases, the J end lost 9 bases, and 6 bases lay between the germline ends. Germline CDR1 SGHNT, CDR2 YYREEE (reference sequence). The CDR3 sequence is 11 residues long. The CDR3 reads CASSLEGKAFF. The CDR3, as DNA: TGTGCCAGCAGCTTGGAAGGCAAAGCTTTCTTT.

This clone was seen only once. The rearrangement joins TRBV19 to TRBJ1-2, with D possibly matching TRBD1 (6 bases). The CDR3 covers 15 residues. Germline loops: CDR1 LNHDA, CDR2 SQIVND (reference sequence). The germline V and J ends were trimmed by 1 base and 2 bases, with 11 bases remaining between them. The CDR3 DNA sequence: TGTGCCAGTAGTATAGGTGGACAGAGGAACTATGGCTACACCTTC. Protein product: CASSIGGQRNYGYTF.

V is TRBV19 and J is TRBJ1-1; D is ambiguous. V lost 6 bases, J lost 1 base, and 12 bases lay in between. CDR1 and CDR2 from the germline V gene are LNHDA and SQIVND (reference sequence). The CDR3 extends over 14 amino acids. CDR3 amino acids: CASSVGPQNTEAFF. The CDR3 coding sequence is TGTGCCAGTAGCGTAGGGCCCCAGAACACTGAAGCTTTCTTT.

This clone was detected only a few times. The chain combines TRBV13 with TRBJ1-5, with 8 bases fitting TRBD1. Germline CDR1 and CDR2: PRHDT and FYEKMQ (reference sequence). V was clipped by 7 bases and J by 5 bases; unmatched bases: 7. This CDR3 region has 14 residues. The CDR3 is CASTQGQDHQPQHF. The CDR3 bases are TGTGCCAGCACCCAGGGACAGGATCATCAGCCCCAGCATTTT. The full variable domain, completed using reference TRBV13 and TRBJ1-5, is AAGVIQSPRHLIKEKRETATLKCYPIPRHDTVYWYQQGPGQDPQFLISFYEKMQSDKGSIPDRFSAQQFSDYHSELNMSSLELGDSALYFCASTQGQDHQPQHFGDGTRLSIL.